This is a list of T cell receptor beta chains from one sample in a study of cytomegalovirus exposure and HLA in healthy donors. TCRdb keeps only in-frame clones here, not all; method: immunoSEQ multiplex PCR. The table includes around 130,000 clones, over 8% detected once. Sequencing input: PBMCs. The receptors originated from a middle-aged man in good health and CMV-seronegative. CDR3s include the opening cysteine and the closing phenylalanine or tryptophan. The D gene is left open where the match is weak. Rows give clone size only sometimes, using once, few, many, or a class for an expanded clone.

>-|TRBJ2-2|TRBV11-3|-
CASSFRGTGELFF
TGTGCCAGCAGCTTTAGGGGGACCGGGGAGCTGTTTTTT
>-|TRBJ2-3|TRBV12-2|few
CASRSRGGGTDTQYF
TGTGCAAGTCGCTCGCGAGGGGGGGGCACAGATACGCAGTATTTT
>-|TRBJ2-2|TRBV27|few
CASSLQGNTGELFF
TGTGCCAGCAGTTTACAGGGTAACACCGGGGAGCTGTTTTTT
>-|TRBJ1-5|TRBV5-1|few
CASSLDEGGNQPQHF
TGCGCCAGCAGCTTGGATGAAGGGGGCAATCAGCCCCAGCATTTT
>-|TRBJ2-3|TRBV6-6|-
CASSFDTYTDTQYF
TGTGCCAGCAGCTTTGACACTTACACAGATACGCAGTATTTT
>-|TRBJ1-1|TRBV30|few
CAWTLGALNTEAFF
TGTGCCTGGACCCTGGGGGCTCTCAACACTGAAGCTTTCTTT
>TRBD1|TRBJ2-2|TRBV7-3|-
CASSSPGQGSSGELFF
TGTGCCAGCAGCTCGCCGGGACAGGGGTCATCCGGGGAGCTGTTTTTT
>-|TRBJ1-2|TRBV1|few
CTSSPPEGDRDYGYTF
TGCACCAGCAGCCCCCCGGAAGGGGACAGGGACTATGGCTACACCTTC
>-|TRBJ2-7|TRBV4-1|few
CASSMTGLLAYEQYF
TGCGCCAGCAGTATGACAGGCCTACTGGCCTACGAGCAGTACTTC
>-|TRBJ1-3|TRBV25-1|few
CASSELDRPLGTIYF
TGTGCCAGCAGTGAACTCGACAGGCCACTCGGCACCATATATTTT
>-|TRBJ1-6|TRBV30|few
CAWSVGGANSPLHF
TGTGCCTGGAGTGTAGGGGGGGCTAATTCACCCCTCCACTTT
>-|TRBJ1-3|TRBV11-2|-
CASSLGLNSGNTIYF
TGTGCCAGCAGCTTAGGGCTGAACTCTGGAAACACCATATATTTT
>TRBD1|TRBJ2-7|TRBV7-8|-
CASSLRQDTGGAYEQYF
TGTGCCAGCAGCTTGAGGCAAGACACAGGGGGCGCCTACGAGCAGTACTTC
>-|TRBJ1-1|TRBV5-6|few
CASSLAGQLLNTEAFF
TGTGCCAGCAGCTTGGCAGGACAGCTATTGAACACTGAAGCTTTCTTT
>TRBD1|TRBJ1-4|TRBV7-2|-
CASSRGLDEKLFF
TGTGCCAGCAGCAGGGGGCTCGATGAAAAACTGTTTTTT
>TRBD1|TRBJ1-1|TRBV6-4|few
CASSENDRERTEAFF
TGTGCCAGCAGTGAAAACGACAGGGAAAGGACTGAAGCTTTCTTT
>-|TRBJ2-5|TRBV5-8|-
CASSFGGGEETQYF
TGTGCCAGCAGCTTTGGTGGCGGGGAGGAGACCCAGTACTTC
>TRBD1|TRBJ1-4|TRBV7-9|-
CASSLTRGLGEKLFF
TGTGCCAGCAGCTTAACTAGGGGGCTGGGGGAAAAACTGTTTTTT
>-|TRBJ1-1|TRBV4-1|-
CASKALYRVTEAFF
TGCGCCAGCAAGGCCTTGTACAGGGTAACTGAAGCTTTCTTT
>-|TRBJ1-6|TRBV19|-
CASSIVVGAGDSPLHF
TGTGCCAGTAGTATAGTCGTCGGGGCAGGGGACTCACCCCTCCACTTT
>-|TRBJ2-5|TRBV27|few
CASSPPERETQYF
TGTGCCAGCAGCCCGCCAGAGCGGGAGACCCAGTACTTC
>TRBD2|TRBJ2-7|TRBV7-2|few
CASSFERGVGYEQYF
TGTGCCAGCAGCTTTGAGCGGGGGGTAGGGTACGAGCAGTACTTC
>TRBD2|TRBJ2-1|TRBV18|-
CASSPPSGAYNEQFF
TGTGCCAGCTCACCACCGAGCGGGGCCTACAATGAGCAGTTCTTC
>TRBD1|TRBJ2-7|TRBV19|few
CASSTRDRDSYEQYF
TGTGCCAGTAGTACCCGGGACAGGGACTCCTACGAGCAGTACTTC
>-|TRBJ1-2|TRBV6-5|-
CASSPDTSYGYTF
TGTGCCAGCAGTCCCGACACTAGCTATGGCTACACCTTC
>-|TRBJ1-5|TRBV6-5|-
CASSYYLQGYQPQHF
TGTGCCAGCAGTTACTATCTACAGGGATATCAGCCCCAGCATTTT
>-|TRBJ1-5|TRBV4-1|few
CASSQGANQPQHF
TGCGCCAGCAGCCAAGGTGCGAATCAGCCCCAGCATTTT
>TRBD1|TRBJ1-1|TRBV6-6|-
CASRTGTNQADTEAFF
TGTGCCAGCAGGACAGGGACAAATCAAGCGGACACTGAAGCTTTCTTT
>-|TRBJ1-1|TRBV5-1|-
CASSRQTNTEAFF
TGCGCCAGCAGCCGACAGACGAACACTGAAGCTTTCTTT
>TRBD1|TRBJ2-7|TRBV6-5|-
CASSATGIYEQYF
TGTGCCAGCAGTGCGACAGGGATCTACGAGCAGTACTTC
>-|TRBJ1-5|TRBV6-6|-
CASSSRLAGNQPQHF
TGTGCCAGCAGTTCTAGGTTAGCTGGTAATCAGCCCCAGCATTTT
>-|TRBJ1-2|TRBV7-9|-
CASSSPGLYGYTF
TGTGCCAGCAGCTCCCCAGGTCTCTATGGCTACACCTTC
>-|TRBJ2-3|TRBV11-2|-
CASSGAQQGNTDTQYF
TGTGCCAGCAGCGGGGCGCAACAGGGAAACACAGATACGCAGTATTTT
>-|TRBJ1-6|TRBV9|few
CASSKAAGGVSPLHF
TGTGCCAGCAGCAAGGCAGCGGGGGGCGTTTCACCCCTCCACTTT
>TRBD2|TRBJ2-3|TRBV4-1|few
CASSAGTTKEWDTQYF
TGCGCCAGCAGCGCCGGGACTACGAAAGAATGGGATACGCAGTATTTT
>-|TRBJ2-5|TRBV5-1|-
CASSRDIQETQYF
TGCGCCAGCAGCCGGGACATCCAAGAGACCCAGTACTTC
>-|TRBJ1-5|TRBV2|-
CASRTDRPNQPQHF
TGTGCCAGCAGAACCGACAGACCGAATCAGCCCCAGCATTTT
>-|TRBJ1-1|TRBV5-1|few
CASSFAKNTEAFF
TGCGCCAGCAGCTTTGCGAAGAACACTGAAGCTTTCTTT
>-|TRBJ2-5|TRBV2|-
CASTVPGQETQYF
TGTGCCAGCACCGTGCCAGGGCAAGAGACCCAGTACTTC
>TRBD1|TRBJ2-3|TRBV6-1|-
CASSEVRGQGFGQPQYF
TGTGCCAGCAGTGAAGTTCGGGGACAGGGCTTCGGGCAGCCCCAGTATTTT
>TRBD1|TRBJ1-1|TRBV6-5|few
CASSSQGVNTEAFF
TGTGCCAGCAGTTCACAGGGGGTGAACACTGAAGCTTTCTTT
>-|TRBJ1-1|TRBV10-3|few
CAISGTDQGTEAFF
TGTGCCATCAGTGGGACAGATCAGGGCACTGAAGCTTTCTTT
>-|TRBJ1-5|TRBV6-6|-
CASSFSQGYQPQHF
TGTGCCAGCAGTTTCTCTCAGGGGTATCAGCCCCAGCATTTT
>TRBD1|TRBJ2-3|TRBV5-1|-
CASRPTGSADTQYF
TGCGCCAGCAGACCGACAGGGTCGGCGGATACGCAGTATTTT
>TRBD1|TRBJ1-5|TRBV7-8|few
CASSLEGQGYSNQPQHF
TGTGCCAGCAGCTTAGAGGGACAGGGTTACTCCAATCAGCCCCAGCATTTT
>-|TRBJ2-2|TRBV6-6|-
CASSYSDEGTGELFF
TGTGCCAGCAGTTACTCGGATGAGGGCACCGGGGAGCTGTTTTTT
>TRBD1|TRBJ2-5|TRBV10-3|few
CAISPDRGQETQYF
TGTGCCATCAGTCCGGACAGGGGTCAAGAGACCCAGTACTTC
>-|TRBJ1-6|TRBV6-1|few
CASTSTYNSPLHF
TGTGCCAGTACTTCTACCTATAATTCACCCCTCCACTTT
>-|TRBJ2-7|TRBV10-3|-
CAIARFYEQYF
TGTGCCATAGCACGATTCTACGAGCAGTACTTC
>TRBD1|TRBJ2-6|TRBV7-9|-
CASRGQGGSGANVLTF
TGTGCCAGCAGAGGACAGGGAGGCTCTGGGGCCAACGTCCTGACTTTC
>TRBD1|TRBJ2-1|TRBV4-1|few
CASSQGQGDEQFF
TGCGCCAGCAGCCAAGGACAGGGCGATGAGCAGTTCTTC
>-|TRBJ1-1|TRBV6-5|-
CASSAYRANTEAFF
TGTGCCAGCAGTGCCTACAGGGCGAACACTGAAGCTTTCTTT
>-|TRBJ1-6|TRBV5-6|-
CASSLDTLAHSPLHF
TGTGCCAGCAGCTTGGATACATTAGCGCACTCACCCCTCCACTTT
>TRBD2|TRBJ2-3|TRBV6-1|few
CASRLAGVPDTQYF
TGTGCCAGCAGACTCGCGGGGGTTCCAGATACGCAGTATTTT
>-|TRBJ2-7|TRBV5-5|-
CASSFDGSYEQYF
TGTGCCAGCAGCTTTGACGGGTCCTACGAGCAGTACTTC
>-|TRBJ2-2|TRBV6-5|few
CASGQGGYAGELFF
TGTGCCAGTGGACAGGGAGGGTATGCCGGGGAGCTGTTTTTT
>TRBD1|TRBJ1-1|TRBV7-9|-
CASSPRQGGFTEAFF
TGTGCCAGCAGCCCGAGACAGGGGGGATTCACTGAAGCTTTCTTT
>TRBD1|TRBJ2-7|TRBV11-2|few
CASSPTPRQGPYEQYF
TGTGCCAGCAGCCCCACCCCGAGACAGGGTCCCTACGAGCAGTACTTC
>-|TRBJ2-1|TRBV5-4|-
CASSLAVGSYNEQFF
TGTGCCAGCAGCTTAGCGGTGGGCTCCTACAATGAGCAGTTCTTC